A selection of T cell receptor beta chains follows, all from one sample in a study of shared clonotypes between healthy human individuals. Only in-frame clones appear in the TCRdb table, and some are missing; sequencing was by immunoSEQ multiplex PCR. The table shows about 1 million clones, with 75% occurring only once. Sequenced material: memory CD4+ T cells sorted from blood. The receptors were gathered from a man aged 18 to 29 in good health. The CDR3 runs from the conserved cysteine through the conserved F or W. A D gene is named only where the DNA matches it firmly. Only some rows state a clone size, as once, few, many or a class for expanded clones.

size: NA; D: NA; J: TRBJ2-5; V: TRBV15; DNA: TGTGCCACCAGACAACTTGCGGAGACCCAGTACTTC; CDR3: CATRQLAETQYF
size: few; D: NA; J: TRBJ1-5; V: TRBV7-9; DNA: TGTGCCAGCAGCTTTCACCCCGAGCCCCAGCATTTT; CDR3: CASSFHPEPQHF
size: NA; D: TRBD1; J: TRBJ2-2; V: TRBV11-2; DNA: TGTGCCAGCAGCTCACAGGGGGCCGGGGAGCTGTTTTTT; CDR3: CASSSQGAGELFF
size: NA; D: TRBD2; J: TRBJ2-1; V: TRBV2; DNA: TGTGCCAGCAATGGACTAGCGGGGGCCTACAATGAGCAGTTCTTC; CDR3: CASNGLAGAYNEQFF
size: NA; D: TRBD2; J: TRBJ2-3; V: TRBV5-1; DNA: TGCGCCAGCAGCTTGGAAGCGGGGGTCACAGATACGCAGTATTTT; CDR3: CASSLEAGVTDTQYF
size: NA; D: NA; J: TRBJ2-7; V: TRBV5-6; DNA: TGTGCCAGCAGCTTGCCCTCGAACGAGCAGTACTTC; CDR3: CASSLPSNEQYF
size: few; D: NA; J: TRBJ1-1; V: TRBV11-2; DNA: TGTGCCAGCAGCCGGGAGAGGTACACTGAAGCTTTCTTT; CDR3: CASSRERYTEAFF
size: NA; D: TRBD1; J: TRBJ2-1; V: TRBV7-2; DNA: TGTGCCAGCAGCTTAGCTGGACAGGTAAGGGGCGAGCAGTTCTTC; CDR3: CASSLAGQVRGEQFF
size: once; D: NA; J: TRBJ1-5; V: TRBV28; DNA: TGTGCCAGCAACCCCCCTAAGGAGCCCCAGCATTTT; CDR3: CASNPPKEPQHF
size: NA; D: NA; J: TRBJ1-4; V: TRBV30; DNA: TGTGCCTGGAAGGGGGTTAGACTGTTTTTT; CDR3: CAWKGVRLFF
size: NA; D: TRBD2; J: TRBJ2-2; V: TRBV7-2; DNA: TGTGCCAGCAGCCCAGGACTAGCGGCCACCGGGGAGCTGTTTTTT; CDR3: CASSPGLAATGELFF
size: NA; D: TRBD2; J: TRBJ2-7; V: TRBV12-5; DNA: TGTGCTAGTGGTCCCGGGACTATTAACGAGCAGTACTTC; CDR3: CASGPGTINEQYF
size: NA; D: NA; J: TRBJ1-2; V: TRBV2; DNA: TGTGCCAGCAGCTTAACCCTGGGCTACACCTTC; CDR3: CASSLTLGYTF